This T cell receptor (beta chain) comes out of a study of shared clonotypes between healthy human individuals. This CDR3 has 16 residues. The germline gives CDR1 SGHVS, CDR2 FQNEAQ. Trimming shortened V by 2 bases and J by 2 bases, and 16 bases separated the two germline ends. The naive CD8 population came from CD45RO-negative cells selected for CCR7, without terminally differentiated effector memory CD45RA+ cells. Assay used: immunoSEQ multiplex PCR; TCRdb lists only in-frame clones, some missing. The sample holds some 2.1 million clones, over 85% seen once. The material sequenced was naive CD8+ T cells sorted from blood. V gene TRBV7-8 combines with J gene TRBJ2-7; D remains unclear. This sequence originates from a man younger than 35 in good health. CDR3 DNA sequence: TGTGCCAGCAGCTTATTGGCGACGGATCTTACCTACGAGCAGTACTTC. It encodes CASSLLATDLTYEQYF.